These 20 T cell receptor beta chains were all obtained from the same sample, sequenced in a study of blood T cell repertoires in COVID-19. Some clones are missing from TCRdb's copy, which holds only in-frame ones; the method was immunoSEQ multiplex PCR. The table includes around 150,000 clones, 60% to 80% detected once. The specimen was peripheral blood. The receptors were sampled from a woman in her 50s with active or convalescent COVID-19.

J is TRBJ1-6 and V is TRBV28, with TRBD1 matching over 7 bases. The CDR3 runs 16 residues. Germline CDR1 MDHEN, CDR2 SYDVKM. The V segment lost 4 bases and the J segment 6 bases; nucleotides outside the gene matches: 9. CDR3 region: CASSSGTARGNSPLHF. CDR3 DNA: TGTGCCAGCAGTTCGGGGACAGCCAGGGGTAATTCACCCCTCCACTTT.

The genes are TRBV19 and TRBJ1-4; TRBD1 is a possible D gene (6 bases). This CDR3 comprises 16 residues. Looked up from germline, CDR1 is LNHDA and CDR2 is SQIVND (reference sequence). V was pared by 10 bases and J by 7 bases, with 25 bases between. CDR3 DNA sequence: TGTGCCACCAGTAGGGTGGTTGGGCAGGGGTCTGAAAAACTGTTTTTT. Its protein is CATSRVVGQGSEKLFF.

The gene calls are TRBV4-3 and TRBJ1-2, with unresolved D. Germline CDR1 reads LGHNA; CDR2 reads YSLEER. This CDR3 region has 17 residues. V was shortened by 0 bases and J by 3 bases, with 17 bases between the two germline ends. Here the CDR3 reads CASSQDVLTVEYYGYTF. CDR3 bases: TGCGCCAGCAGCCAAGATGTGTTAACAGTAGAATACTATGGCTACACCTTC.

V is TRBV24-1 and J is TRBJ1-5, with a tentative D call TRBD1 (6 bases). The CDR3 contains 14 residues. Germline-derived CDR1 and CDR2 are KGHDR and SFDVKD. V was shortened by 4 bases and J by 5 bases, with 11 bases between the two germline ends. This chain's CDR3 is CATSDGQSYQPQHF. CDR3 DNA sequence: TGTGCCACCAGTGACGGACAGAGCTATCAGCCCCAGCATTTT.

This chain connects TRBV25-1 to TRBJ1-3; D call uncertain. CDR1 MGHDK and CDR2 SYGVNS come from the germline V gene. The CDR3 extends over 14 amino acids. V shed 2 bases and J shed 3 bases, with 8 bases lying between them. The CDR3 DNA reads TGTGCCAGCAGTGAACTGGGAGATGGAAACACCATATATTTT. Protein: CASSELGDGNTIYF.

This clone came up a few times. The V gene is TRBV4-1, the J gene TRBJ2-5, with TRBD2 matching over 11 bases. Germline values: CDR1 MGHRA, CDR2 YSYEKL. The length of the CDR3 is 18 residues. V gave up 0 bases and J gave up 5 bases; unmatched junction bases: 11. CDR3 nucleotide sequence: TGCGCCAGCAGCCAAGAGGCGCTAGCGGGGGGAATGGGGGAGACCCAGTACTTC. As protein: CASSQEALAGGMGETQYF.

This clone is a singleton in its sample. The genes are TRBV6-5 and TRBJ2-1; 8 nucleotides line up with TRBD1. This CDR3 is 14 amino acids long. In germline, CDR1 is MNHEY, CDR2 SVGAGI. Trimming cost V 5 bases and J 3 bases; bases outside gene matches: 3. In DNA, the CDR3 is TGTGCCAGCAGTCCAGGGGGCTTCTACAATGAGCAGTTCTTC. Amino acid sequence: CASSPGGFYNEQFF.

The gene calls are TRBV6-5 and TRBJ2-7; tentative D call: TRBD1 (5 bases). Germline V gives CDR1 MNHEY, CDR2 SVGAGI. This CDR3 comprises 15 residues. Trimming took off 8 bases at V and 1 base at J, with 18 bases between the two ends. The CDR3 region is CASGKGSGNSYEQYF. In nucleotides, the CDR3 is TGTGCCAGCGGAAAGGGATCAGGGAATTCCTACGAGCAGTACTTC.

This clone was counted a few times. V gene TRBV5-1 combines with J gene TRBJ2-7; 11 bases map to TRBD1. The ends lost 3 bases at V and 0 bases at J; junction bases unmatched: 8. Germline CDR1 SGHRS, CDR2 YFSETQ. This CDR3 spans 17 amino acids. The CDR3 here is CASSSPGTGGFSYEQYF. The CDR3 DNA reads as TGCGCCAGCAGCTCCCCCGGGACAGGGGGTTTCTCCTACGAGCAGTACTTC. Complete variable domain (other parts from reference TRBV5-1 and TRBJ2-7): KAGVTQTPRYLIKTRGQQVTLSCSPISGHRSVSWYQQTPGQGLQFLFEYFSETQRNKGNFPGRFSGRQFSNSRSEMNVSTLELGDSALYLCASSSPGTGGFSYEQYFGPGTRLTVT.

The chain uses TRBV18 and TRBJ2-2; D gene unclear. Germline CDR1 and CDR2: KGHSH and LQKENI. The CDR3 length is 11 residues. Trimming shortened V by 6 bases and J by 8 bases, and 7 bases separated the two germline ends. CDR3 loop: CASSHSGELFF. CDR3 in DNA: TGTGCCAGCTCCCACTCGGGGGAGCTGTTTTTT.

This rearrangement joins TRBV7-6 to TRBJ1-5; 7 nucleotides align to TRBD1. Germline CDR1 and CDR2: SGHVS and FNYEAQ. The CDR3 runs to 15 residues. The junction had 8 bases not matched to a gene; V was cut back by 3 bases and J by 6 bases. The CDR3 spells CASSLRQGFGQPQHF. CDR3 DNA: TGTGCCAGCAGCTTGAGACAGGGATTCGGTCAGCCCCAGCATTTT.

This chain joins TRBV7-2 and TRBJ1-2; 8 bases are shared with TRBD1. V lost 6 bases, J lost 2 bases, and 8 bases stayed unmatched. Germline CDR1 reads SGHTA; CDR2 reads FQGNSA. CDR3 size: 15 residues. CDR3 bases: TGTGCCAGCAGTCACTCGACAGGGGCGAACTATGGCTACACCTTC. It yields the protein CASSHSTGANYGYTF.

V gene TRBV19 combines with J gene TRBJ1-1; 7 bases are a match to TRBD1. The germline V gene encodes CDR1 LNHDA and CDR2 SQIVND (reference sequence). After removal of 5 bases from V and 0 bases from J, the junction contained 9 bases not matched to a gene. CDR3 size: 16 residues. CDR3 coding DNA: TGTGCCAGTAGTTTCCTCTTGACAGGGCTGAACACTGAAGCTTTCTTT. Translation: CASSFLLTGLNTEAFF.

The chain joins TRBV10-3 to TRBJ1-2; TRBD1 matches at 7 bases. V was pared by 6 bases and J by 5 bases, with 6 bases of the junction left unmatched. The CDR3 length is 13 residues. Per germline, CDR1 ENHRY and CDR2 SYGVKD. This CDR3 is CAIRPATGYGYTF. CDR3 nucleotides: TGTGCCATCAGACCCGCGACAGGGTATGGCTACACCTTC.

V gene TRBV7-2 combines with J gene TRBJ1-5, with a possible D match to TRBD1 (6 bases). CDR3 length: 15 amino acids. Deletions cut 5 bases from V and 7 bases from J, with 18 bases between. In germline, CDR1 is SGHTA, CDR2 FQGNSA. CDR3 protein: CASSPRTAARQPQHF. The CDR3 coding sequence is TGTGCCAGCAGCCCCCGGACAGCAGCACGGCAGCCCCAGCATTTT.

The chain has TRBV11-2 and TRBJ1-2; tentatively, D is TRBD1 (6 bases). The CDR3 loop spans 13 amino acids. V shed 5 bases and J shed 8 bases, with 15 bases lying between them. Germline-derived CDR1 and CDR2 are SGHAT and FQNNGV. The CDR3 is CASSRIQGNGYTF. DNA of the CDR3: TGTGCCAGCAGCCGGATCCAGGGGAACGGCTACACCTTC.

This chain uses TRBV6-5 with TRBJ2-7; TRBD1 matches at 10 bases. Germline trimming cut 6 bases from V and 6 bases from J; bases unmatched to any gene: 2. CDR1 and CDR2 (germline): MNHEY, SVGAGI. This CDR3 has 12 residues. In nucleotides, the CDR3 is TGTGCCAGCAGCAGACAGGGGGCCGAGCAGTACTTC. It is translated as CASSRQGAEQYF.

This chain links TRBV5-6 with TRBJ1-6; TRBD1 matches 10 bases. Trimming cost V 4 bases and J 9 bases; bases outside gene matches: 4. The CDR3 is made up of 14 amino acids. Germline values: CDR1 SGHDT, CDR2 YYEEEE. The CDR3 protein is CASSPGTGASPLHF. CDR3 nucleotide sequence: TGTGCCAGCAGCCCCGGGACAGGGGCTTCACCCCTCCACTTT. The full variable domain, completed using reference TRBV5-6 and TRBJ1-6, is DAGVTQSPTHLIKTRGQQVTLRCSPKSGHDTVSWYQQALGQGPQFIFQYYEEEERQRGNFPDRFSGHQFPNYSSELNVNALLLGDSALYLCASSPGTGASPLHFGNGTRLTVT.

J is TRBJ2-2 and V is TRBV19, with 7 bases identical to TRBD1. V was clipped by 9 bases and J by 2 bases; unmatched bases: 6. CDR1 is LNHDA and CDR2 is SQIVND in the germline V gene (reference sequence). The CDR3 length is 14 residues. CDR3 nucleotides: TGTGCCAGCGAGAGACAGGGAAACACCGGGGAGCTGTTTTTT. Its protein is CASERQGNTGELFF.

The chain employs TRBV7-2 and TRBJ2-1; D not resolved. The CDR3 is 16 amino acids. Germline CDR1 reads SGHTA; CDR2 reads FQGNSA. Trimming cost V 1 base and J 0 bases, with 10 bases left between them. As DNA, the CDR3 is TGTGCCAGCAGCTTAGTAGGTGGCGGCTCCTACAATGAGCAGTTCTTC. Its protein is CASSLVGGGSYNEQFF.